Following are 7 T cell receptor beta chains from one sample sequenced in a study of response to subunit inactivated influenza vaccine (dated by TCRdb to the late 2010s). Receptor amplification or capture employed RT-PCR. The sequencer was an Illumina HiSeq 2500. Through fastp at Q25 and MiXCR, TCRdb rebuilt clones from the public reads, retaining in-frame beta chains. Merged by CDR3 protein, the rows form single entries marked with the most common genes and DNA. In all, the sample holds under 750,000 distinct CDR3 sequences, and approximately 10% of those were seen once. The ten largest account for approximately 10% of the sample. The sample consisted of PBMCs from blood, taken on the day of vaccination. The receptor source for this set is a middle-aged man who received an inactivated influenza vaccine. Donor details come from another sample of the same person, matched by shared clones.

This CDR3 is CASSYAIAGKETQYF. For the CDR3, the DNA is TGTGCCAGCAGTTACGCTATAGCGGGAAAAGAGACCCAGTACTTC. The chain recombines TRBV6-2 or TRBV6-3 with TRBJ2-5; 8 nucleotides line up with TRBD2. This CDR3 has 15 residues. Unmatched junction bases numbered 5, after V lost 2 bases and J lost 3 bases. CDR1 is MNHEY and CDR2 is SVGEGT in the germline V gene.

There are a few counts of this clonotype. The rearrangement links TRBV29-1 to TRBJ2-5, with a tentative D call TRBD1 (6 bases). This CDR3 has 16 residues. Germline CDR1 reads SQVTM; CDR2 reads ANQGSEA. V dropped 0 bases and J dropped 5 bases, with 19 bases sitting between them. DNA for the CDR3: TGCAGCGTTGAAGATCCCCTCACAGGGTTTCCGGAGACCCAGTACTTC. It specifies CSVEDPLTGFPETQYF.

This clonotype was counted ten times or more. The chain recombines TRBV7-2 with TRBJ2-7; 10 positions agree with TRBD2. Germline CDR1 SGHTA, CDR2 FQGNSA. Trimming removed 5 bases from V and 7 bases from J; junction bases left unmatched: 11. This CDR3 contains 15 residues. CDR3 sequence: CASSLGASGGVEQYF. The CDR3 DNA sequence: TGTGCCAGCAGCCTTGGCGCTAGCGGGGGCGTTGAGCAGTACTTC.

There are a few counts of this clonotype. This sequence joins TRBV2 and TRBJ1-4; D ambiguous. Germline V gene sequence: CDR1 SNHLY, CDR2 FYNNEI. V was pared by 9 bases and J by 1 base, with 15 bases between. This CDR3 contains 15 residues. CDR3 amino acids: CASRLGSGTNEKLFF. The CDR3, as DNA: TGTGCCAGTAGACTAGGGTCGGGAACTAATGAAAAACTGTTTTTT.

The chain recombines TRBV11-1 with TRBJ1-1, with D possibly being TRBD1 (5 bases). Trimming left V 0 bases short and J 6 bases short, with 20 bases between. CDR1 is SGHAT and CDR2 is FQDESV in the germline V gene (reference sequence). The CDR3 totals 17 residues. This CDR3 reads CASSLATEFGGLSEAFF. In DNA form, the CDR3 reads TGTGCCAGCAGCTTAGCGACGGAATTCGGGGGATTATCTGAAGCTTTCTTT.

This clonotype showed up many times. The genes are TRBV12-3 or TRBV12-4 and TRBJ2-1; D might be TRBD2 (5 bases). The CDR3 contains 14 residues. The germline V and J ends were trimmed by 3 bases and 7 bases, with 13 bases remaining between them. CDR3 in amino acids: CASSFAGGRNEQFF. DNA of the CDR3: TGTGCCAGCAGTTTCGCGGGCGGTAGGAATGAGCAGTTCTTC.

A few counts support this clonotype. The rearrangement joins TRBV5-8 to TRBJ2-5, with TRBD1 matching over 7 bases. The CDR3 has 13 residues. Germline V gene sequence: CDR1 SGHTS, CDR2 YDEGEE. V lost 5 bases, J lost 4 bases, and 5 bases stayed unmatched. CDR3 amino acids: CASRYRGVETQYF. In DNA, the CDR3 is TGTGCCAGCAGGTACAGGGGTGTAGAGACCCAGTACTTC.